This entry features one T cell receptor (beta chain) sequence. The same CDR3 can be traced to other DNA sequences in this sample. Germline CDR1 is SGDLS and CDR2 is YYNGEE. The CDR3 runs 12 residues. Trimming took 4 bases from V and 7 from J, leaving 12 bases between them. Data came from immunoSEQ multiplex PCR; TCRdb stores just in-frame clones and leaves some out. The sample lists around 2.1 million clones, approximately 94% occurring once. The naive CD8 fraction comprised CD45RO-negative cells positively selected for CCR7 and excluded terminally differentiated effector memory CD45RA+ cells. Caucasian adults residing in Nashville, Tennessee made up all the donors. The data originate from a study of shared clonotypes between healthy human individuals.

Sequencing was done on a sample of naive CD8+ T cells from PBMCs. This chain joins TRBV9 and TRBJ2-7; weak D call: TRBD2 (5 bases). The TCR comes from a young man in good health. Some clones in this sample may be carry-over from other donors' samples. In nucleotides, the CDR3 is TGTGCCAGCAGCCCCCGACCGGGAGAGCAGTACTTC. Translation gives CASSPRPGEQYF.